These T cell receptor beta chains were read from a single sample in a study of T cell responses to AZD1222 COVID-19 vaccine. The protocol was immunoSEQ multiplex PCR, while the TCRdb copy is restricted to in-frame clones and leaves out a portion. The data hold 95,000 to 150,000 clones, with 86% observed a single time. The material was peripheral blood, obtained 28 days after the second AZD1222 dose. The receptors derive from an adult who received the AZD1222 COVID-19 vaccine. Both conserved end residues are trimmed from each CDR3. The order of the fields is CDR3 length, J gene, V gene, CDR3 protein.

11 TRBJ1-2 TRBV15 ATNPGPSYGYT
11 TRBJ1-5 TRBV30 AWGGRGNQPQH
11 TRBJ1-2 TRBV2 ASSEVLERGYT
12 TRBJ1-2 TRBV20-1 SASTGGRNYGYT
11 TRBJ2-3 TRBV7-7 ASSTTQLDTQY
12 TRBJ1-4 TRBV21-1 ASPQTGRDEKLF
15 TRBJ1-5 TRBV15 ATSRDDSRGRFQPQH
11 TRBJ1-4 TRBV6-4 ASSRDRDEKLF
10 TRBJ2-3 TRBV24-1 ATSGILPPQY
12 TRBJ1-3 TRBV28 ASSSPDSGNTIY
12 TRBJ1-1 TRBV7-9 ASSPGDRYTEAF
11 TRBJ1-2 TRBV12-3/TRBV12-4 ASTRRQNYGYT